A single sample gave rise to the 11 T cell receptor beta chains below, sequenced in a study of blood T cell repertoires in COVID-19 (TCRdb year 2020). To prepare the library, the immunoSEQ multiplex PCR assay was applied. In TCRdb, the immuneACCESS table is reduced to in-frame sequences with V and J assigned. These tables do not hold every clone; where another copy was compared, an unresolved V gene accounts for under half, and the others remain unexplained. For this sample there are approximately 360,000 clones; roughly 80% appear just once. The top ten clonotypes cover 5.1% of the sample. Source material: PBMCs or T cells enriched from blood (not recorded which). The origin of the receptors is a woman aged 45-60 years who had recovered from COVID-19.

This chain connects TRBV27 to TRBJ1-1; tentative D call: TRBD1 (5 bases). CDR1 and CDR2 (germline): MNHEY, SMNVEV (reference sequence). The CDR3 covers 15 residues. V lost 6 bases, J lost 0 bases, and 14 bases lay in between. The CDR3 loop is CASSYWRGMNTEAFF. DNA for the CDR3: TGTGCCAGCAGCTACTGGCGGGGCATGAACACTGAAGCTTTCTTT.

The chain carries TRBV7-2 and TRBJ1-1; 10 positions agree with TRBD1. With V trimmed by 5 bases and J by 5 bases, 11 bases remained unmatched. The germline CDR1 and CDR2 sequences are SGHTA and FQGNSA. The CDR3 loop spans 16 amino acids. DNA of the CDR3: TGTGCCAGCAGCCGGAGGTTGACAGGGGGCCGGACTGAAGCTTTCTTT. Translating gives CASSRRLTGGRTEAFF.

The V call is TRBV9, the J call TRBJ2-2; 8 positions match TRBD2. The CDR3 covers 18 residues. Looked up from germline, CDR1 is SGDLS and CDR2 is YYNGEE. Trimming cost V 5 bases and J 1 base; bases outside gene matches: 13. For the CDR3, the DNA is TGTGCCAGCAGGGAAGGGCTAGCGGGTCTTTTGAACACCGGGGAGCTGTTTTTT. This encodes CASREGLAGLLNTGELFF.

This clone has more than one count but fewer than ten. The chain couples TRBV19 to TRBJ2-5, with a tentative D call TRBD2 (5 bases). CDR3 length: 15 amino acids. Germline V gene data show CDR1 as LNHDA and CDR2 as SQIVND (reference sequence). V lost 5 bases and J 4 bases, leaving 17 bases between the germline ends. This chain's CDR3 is CASSPPGGLLETQYF. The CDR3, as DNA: TGTGCCAGTAGTCCCCCGGGCGGGTTACTAGAGACCCAGTACTTC.

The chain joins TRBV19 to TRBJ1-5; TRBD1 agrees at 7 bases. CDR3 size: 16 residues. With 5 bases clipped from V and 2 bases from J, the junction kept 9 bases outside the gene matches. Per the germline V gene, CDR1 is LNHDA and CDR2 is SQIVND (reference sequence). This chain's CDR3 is CASSLTGVAGNQPQHF. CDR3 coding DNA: TGTGCCAGTAGTCTCACAGGGGTAGCGGGCAATCAGCCCCAGCATTTT.

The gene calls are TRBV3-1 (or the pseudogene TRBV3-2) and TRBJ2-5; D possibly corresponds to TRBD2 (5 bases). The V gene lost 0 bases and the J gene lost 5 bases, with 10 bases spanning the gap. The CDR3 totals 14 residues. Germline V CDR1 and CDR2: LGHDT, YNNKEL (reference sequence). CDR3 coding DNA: TGTGCCAGCAGCCAAGATCGGGGTTTCGAGACCCAGTACTTC. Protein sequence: CASSQDRGFETQYF.

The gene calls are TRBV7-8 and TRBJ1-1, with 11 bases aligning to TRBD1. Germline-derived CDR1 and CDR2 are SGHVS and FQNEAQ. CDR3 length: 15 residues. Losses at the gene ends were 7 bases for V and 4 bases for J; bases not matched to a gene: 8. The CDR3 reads CASTSGQGEGTEAFF. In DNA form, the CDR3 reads TGTGCCAGCACCTCGGGACAGGGGGAGGGCACTGAAGCTTTCTTT.

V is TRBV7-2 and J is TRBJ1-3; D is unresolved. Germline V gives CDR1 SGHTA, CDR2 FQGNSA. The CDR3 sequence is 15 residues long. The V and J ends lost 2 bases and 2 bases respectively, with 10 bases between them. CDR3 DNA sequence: TGTGCCAGCAGCTTACCCGTATCTGCTGGAAACACCATATATTTT. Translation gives CASSLPVSAGNTIYF.

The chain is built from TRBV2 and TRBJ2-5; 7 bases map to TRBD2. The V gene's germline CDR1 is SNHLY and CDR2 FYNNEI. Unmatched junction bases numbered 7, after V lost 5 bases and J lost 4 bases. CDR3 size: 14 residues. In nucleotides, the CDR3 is TGTGCCAGCAGTCGGTCAGGGAGGGTAGAGACCCAGTACTTC. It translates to CASSRSGRVETQYF.

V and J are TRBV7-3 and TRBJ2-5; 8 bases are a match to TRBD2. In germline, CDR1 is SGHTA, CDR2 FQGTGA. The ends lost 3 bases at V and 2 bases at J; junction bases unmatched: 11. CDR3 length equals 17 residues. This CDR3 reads CASSFKEPGLGQETQYF. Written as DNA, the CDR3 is TGTGCCAGCAGCTTCAAAGAGCCGGGACTAGGACAAGAGACCCAGTACTTC.

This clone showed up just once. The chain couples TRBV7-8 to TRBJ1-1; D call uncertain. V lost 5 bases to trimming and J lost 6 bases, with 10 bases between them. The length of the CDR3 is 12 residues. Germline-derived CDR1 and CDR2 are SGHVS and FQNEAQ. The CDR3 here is CASSPFDSEAFF. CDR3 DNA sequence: TGTGCCAGCAGCCCCTTCGACTCTGAAGCTTTCTTT. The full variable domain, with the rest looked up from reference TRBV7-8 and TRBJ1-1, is GAGVSQSPRYKVAKRGQDVALRCDPISGHVSLFWYQQALGQGPEFLTYFQNEAQLDKSGLPSDRFFAERPEGSVSTLKIQRTQQEDSAVYLCASSPFDSEAFFGQGTRLTVV.